The rows below give T cell receptor beta chains drawn from one sample of a study of T cell repertoires in cytomegalovirus infection. TCRdb reanalysed the reads using MiXCR and keeps one entry per CDR3 protein. The sample holds about 140,000 distinct CDR3 sequences, under 8% seen once. Sequencing was performed on PBMCs. The receptor source for this set is a human donor in good health (CMV status not recorded). Some clones in this sample may be carry-over from other donors' samples. Each CDR3 is given with its conserved first and last residue. A D gene is named only where the DNA matches it firmly. Size is stated for part of the rows, as once, few or many counts, or as a class when the clone is expanded.

d_call clone_size j_call v_call cdr3_aa cdr3_nt
. many TRBJ1-2 TRBV7-9 CASSFLTGGNYGYTF TGTGCCAGCAGCTTCCTTACGGGGGGAAACTATGGCTACACCTTC
. . TRBJ2-2 TRBV5-1 CASSFRTGTGELFF TGCGCCAGCAGCTTTAGAACAGGGACCGGGGAGCTGTTTTTT
TRBD2 many TRBJ2-1 TRBV28 CASSLRLAGAFSYNEQFF TGTGCCAGCAGTCTCAGACTAGCGGGGGCCTTCTCCTACAATGAGCAGTTCTTC
. few TRBJ2-3 TRBV28 CASSFQGSADTQYF TGTGCCAGCAGTTTCCAGGGTAGCGCAGATACGCAGTATTTT
. . TRBJ1-2 TRBV13 CASSPRGGPIGYTF TGTGCCAGCAGCCCCCGGGGGGGCCCGATCGGCTACACCTTC
. few TRBJ1-6 TRBV28 CATKVQNNSPLHF TGTGCCACCAAGGTACAGAATAATTCACCCCTCCACTTT
. many TRBJ2-7 TRBV28 CASGGRGPYEQYF TGTGCCAGCGGAGGCAGGGGACCCTACGAGCAGTACTTC
. many TRBJ2-5 TRBV4-2 CASSTGSSFRETQYF TGTGCCAGCAGCACCGGGAGCTCCTTCCGAGAGACCCAGTACTTC
. . TRBJ2-1 TRBV6-1 CATDSQSSYNEQFF TGTGCTACGGACAGCCAGAGCTCCTACAATGAGCAGTTCTTC
. many TRBJ2-6 TRBV18 CASSQDSGANVLTF TGTGCCAGCTCCCAGGACTCTGGGGCCAACGTCCTGACTTTC
. . TRBJ1-5 TRBV28 CASVSGGGQPQHF TGTGCCAGCGTGAGCGGGGGCGGTCAGCCCCAGCATTTT
. many TRBJ2-1 TRBV6-1 CASSITGTIYNEQFF TGTGCCAGCAGTATCACCGGGACCATCTACAATGAGCAGTTCTTC
. . TRBJ1-5 TRBV6-1 CASSPRGGANQPQHF TGTGCCAGCAGTCCCCGGGGCGGGGCCAATCAGCCCCAGCATTTT
TRBD1 many TRBJ1-2 TRBV7-2 CASTTGQGYYGYTF TGTGCCAGCACCACTGGACAGGGGTACTATGGCTACACCTTC
. many TRBJ2-1 TRBV29-1 CSVGQYNEQFF TGCAGCGTTGGTCAGTACAATGAGCAGTTCTTC
. many TRBJ2-7 TRBV7-2 CASSPYWNFYEQYF TGTGCCAGCAGCCCCTATTGGAACTTCTACGAGCAGTACTTC
. . TRBJ2-5 TRBV11-2 CASSSRGRETQYF TGTGCCAGCAGTTCCAGGGGTCGGGAGACCCAGTACTTC
. many TRBJ1-1 TRBV7-9 CASSMPGARTEAFF TGTGCCAGCAGCATGCCGGGGGCGCGGACTGAAGCTTTCTTT
. many TRBJ1-1 TRBV25-1 CASSDLASEAFF TGTGCCAGCAGTGACCTGGCAAGTGAAGCTTTCTTT
TRBD1 . TRBJ1-5 TRBV20-1 CSSSPLQGTFRPYSNQPQHF TGCAGTTCATCCCCCTTACAGGGGACCTTCCGGCCGTATAGCAATCAGCCCCAGCATTTT
. many TRBJ1-2 TRBV4-1 CASSQDDGTQGSYGYTF TGCGCCAGCAGCCAAGATGATGGGACCCAAGGGTCCTATGGCTACACCTTC
TRBD1 . TRBJ2-1 TRBV20-1 CSARVVRDRENEQFF TGCAGTGCTAGAGTTGTCCGGGACAGGGAGAATGAGCAGTTCTTC
. few TRBJ2-3 TRBV15 CATSISLDSRTDTQYF TGTGCCACCAGCATCTCGCTGGACAGCCGCACAGATACGCAGTATTTT
. many TRBJ2-7 TRBV15 CATSRDAATYEQYF TGTGCCACCAGCAGAGATGCGGCTACGTACGAGCAGTACTTC
. few TRBJ1-1 TRBV7-9 CASSPGPGRRRTEAFF TGTGCCAGCAGCCCGGGCCCGGGACGGCGGAGGACTGAAGCTTTCTTT
. . TRBJ2-3 TRBV19 CASSESPRTDTQYF TGTGCCAGTAGTGAGAGTCCCCGGACAGATACGCAGTATTTT
TRBD1 many TRBJ1-1 TRBV7-9 CASSFGTASPEAFF TGTGCCAGCAGCTTCGGGACAGCCTCCCCTGAAGCTTTCTTT
. many TRBJ1-1 TRBV28 CASSAPGIGEAFF TGTGCCAGCAGTGCCCCAGGGATAGGTGAAGCTTTCTTT
. many TRBJ1-4 TRBV7-8 CASSFRRGNEKLFF TGTGCCAGCAGCTTTAGGCGGGGGAATGAAAAACTGTTTTTT
. many TRBJ1-2 TRBV14 CASSPRDTALGYGYTF TGTGCCAGCAGCCCGCGGGACACTGCCTTGGGTTATGGCTACACCTTC
. many TRBJ1-2 TRBV12-3/TRBV12-4 CASSLTHYGYTF TGTGCCAGCAGTTTGACGCACTATGGCTACACCTTC
TRBD2 few TRBJ2-5 TRBV28 CASSSPSGGMETQYF TGTGCCAGCAGTTCCCCTAGCGGGGGTATGGAGACCCAGTACTTC
. many TRBJ1-5 TRBV7-2 CASSSHGGSNQPQHF TGTGCCAGCAGCTCCCACGGGGGTTCCAATCAGCCCCAGCATTTT
TRBD1 many TRBJ1-2 TRBV28 CASIEGQGLSGYTF TGTGCCAGCATCGAGGGACAGGGCCTCAGTGGCTACACCTTC
TRBD1 few TRBJ2-7 TRBV6-1 CASSEGRGTGFYEQYF TGTGCCAGCAGTGAAGGAAGGGGGACAGGGTTCTACGAGCAGTACTTC
TRBD1 . TRBJ2-7 TRBV20-1 CSACDRGPPEQYF TGCAGTGCTTGCGACAGGGGGCCCCCCGAGCAGTACTTC
. . TRBJ2-1 TRBV5-1 CASSLGPGQLTEGNEQFF TGCGCCAGCAGCTTGGGTCCGGGACAACTCACCGAGGGGAATGAGCAGTTCTTC
. few TRBJ1-6 TRBV6-5 CASSYRGLSPLHF TGTGCCAGCAGTTACAGGGGTTTGTCACCCCTCCACTTT
. few TRBJ2-3 TRBV29-1 CSERRGARGDTQYF TGCAGCGAGAGAAGGGGGGCTCGTGGAGATACGCAGTATTTT
TRBD2 many TRBJ2-3 TRBV7-2 CASSFGRGGIPSTDTQYF TGTGCCAGCAGCTTCGGTCGCGGGGGAATTCCTAGCACAGATACGCAGTATTTT
. many TRBJ2-5 TRBV7-2 CASSFAGTLQETQYF TGTGCCAGCAGCTTCGCCGGGACGCTACAAGAGACCCAGTACTTC
. . TRBJ2-3 TRBV12-3/TRBV12-4 CASSHSPDTQYF TGTGCCAGCAGCCACAGCCCAGATACGCAGTATTTT
. many TRBJ2-7 TRBV7-9 CASSLEGGGNEQYF TGTGCCAGCAGCTTAGAGGGTGGAGGGAACGAGCAGTACTTC
TRBD2 many TRBJ2-5 TRBV5-1 CASSLDGTSSQETQYF TGCGCCAGCAGCTTGGATGGGACTAGTAGTCAGGAGACCCAGTACTTC
TRBD1 . TRBJ2-2 TRBV7-2 CASSIGTGHTGELSF TGTGCCAGCAGCATCGGGACAGGGCACACCGGGGAGCTGTCTTTT
. many TRBJ2-2 TRBV7-8 CASSLRGADGELFF TGTGCCAGCAGCTTAAGAGGGGCGGACGGGGAGCTGTTTTTT
TRBD2 . TRBJ2-1 TRBV4-1 CASSQVAGVPNEQFF TGCGCCAGCAGCCAAGTGGCGGGGGTCCCCAATGAGCAGTTCTTC